The T cell receptor beta chain under discussion was sequenced for a study of graft-versus-host responses after intestinal transplantation. Study context: Among the recipients, all got anti-thymocyte globulin induction and then tacrolimus and steroids for about three years.

The germline V gene has CDR1 MNHNS and CDR2 SASEGT. The V end lost 3 bases, the J end lost 11 bases, and 19 bases lay between the germline ends. CDR3 size: 14 residues. Study outcomes and limitations: The authors found GvH clones in recipient marrow, some appearing first in ileum or blood.

Processing of graft tissue released intraepithelial and lamina propria lymphocytes. With respect to this clone: No antigen is known for it.

Assay used: immunoSEQ multiplex PCR; TCRdb lists only in-frame clones, some missing. The sample holds more than 50,000 clones; 89% are singletons and the top ten take about 1.7%. The source was ileum tissue, collected about 350 days after transplant. The chain uses TRBV6-1 and TRBJ2-5; D is unresolved. The TCR originated in a human patient who received an intestinal transplant, so some T cells may come from the graft donor. In nucleotides, the CDR3 is TGTGCCAGCAGTGACTCCCGGTTAGGCTCGGAGCAGTACTTC. This sequence encodes CASSDSRLGSEQYF.